These 21 T cell receptor beta chains share one sample of origin, sequenced in a study of T cell responses to AZD1222 COVID-19 vaccine. Here immunoSEQ multiplex PCR was the method, and the copy in TCRdb shows in-frame clones only, minus some. The sample shows 150,000 to 200,000 clones, about 90% of them seen only once. The specimen comprised peripheral blood, sampled 28 days after the second AZD1222 dose. The receptors were sampled from an adult who received the AZD1222 COVID-19 vaccine.

The V and J genes are TRBV27 and TRBJ1-1; maybe TRBD1 (6 bases). This CDR3 has 14 amino acids. V was pared by 7 bases and J by 0 bases, with 12 bases between. Germline lookup yields CDR1 MNHEY and CDR2 SMNVEV (reference sequence). Here the CDR3 reads CASTRGGVNTEAFF. Written as DNA, the CDR3 is TGTGCCAGCACCAGGGGAGGGGTGAACACTGAAGCTTTCTTT.

This chain links TRBV5-8 with TRBJ2-7, with D perhaps TRBD1 (6 bases). Deletions cut 4 bases from V and 3 bases from J, with 14 bases between. Germline values: CDR1 SGHTS, CDR2 YDEGEE. The CDR3 totals 14 residues. The CDR3 DNA is TGTGCCAGCAGCAACTGGACAGTAAGCTACGAGCAGTACTTC. This encodes CASSNWTVSYEQYF.

V usage is TRBV23-1 and J usage is TRBJ1-3, with 7 bases that match TRBD1. TRBV23-1 is an ORF, with its function uncertain. This CDR3 contains 14 residues. Trimming at V came to 8 bases and at J to 2 bases, leaving 6 bases not matched to a gene. Written as DNA, the CDR3 is TGCGCCAGCGCCTCTACAGGGGCTGGAAACACCATATATTTT. Its translation: CASASTGAGNTIYF.

The chain has TRBV7-6 and TRBJ2-1; 10 bases match TRBD2. The CDR3 covers 18 residues. CDR1 is SGHVS and CDR2 is FNYEAQ in the germline V gene. V shed 5 bases and J 6 bases; nucleotides not matched to a gene: 16. CDR3 DNA: TGTGCCAGCAGCCCCGACTTAGCGGGGGGCGAAGTCCCCAATGAGCAGTTCTTC. Amino acids: CASSPDLAGGEVPNEQFF.

This clone was seen just once. CDR3 DNA: TGTGCCAGCAAGGACGGACAGGGTCGGGCGAACACCGGGGAGCTGTTTTTT. Protein: CASKDGQGRANTGELFF. The chain carries TRBV2 and TRBJ2-2, with TRBD1 matching 8 bases. This CDR3 has 17 residues. Germline loops: CDR1 SNHLY, CDR2 FYNNEI. Trimming took 7 bases from V and 0 from J; bases not matched to a gene: 10.

The V and J genes are TRBV19 and TRBJ2-6; a weak D match, TRBD2 (5 bases). CDR3 size: 17 residues. V lost 3 bases and J 3 bases, leaving 15 bases between the germline ends. Germline loops: CDR1 LNHDA, CDR2 SQIVND (reference sequence). CDR3 in DNA: TGTGCCAGTAGTATTGGTCCGCGGGTAGGTGGGGCCAACGTCCTGACTTTC. It specifies CASSIGPRVGGANVLTF.

V and J are TRBV2 and TRBJ2-3, with 12 bases identical to TRBD2. There are 14 residues in the CDR3. V shed 6 bases, J shed 5 bases, and the junction held 3 bases outside the gene matches. The germline gives CDR1 SNHLY, CDR2 FYNNEI. The CDR3: CASRTGLAGDTQYF. CDR3 in DNA: TGTGCCAGCAGGACGGGACTAGCGGGAGATACGCAGTATTTT. Full variable domain (missing parts from reference TRBV2 and TRBJ2-3): EPEVTQTPSHQVTQMGQEVILRCVPISNHLYFYWYRQILGQKVEFLVSFYNNEISEKSEIFDDQFSVERPDGSNFTLKIRSTKLEDSAMYFCASRTGLAGDTQYFGPGTRLTVL.

The chain combines TRBV7-2 with TRBJ1-1; D is unclear. In germline, CDR1 is SGHTA, CDR2 FQGNSA. The CDR3 is 18 residues long. The V end was cut by 1 base, the J end by 3 bases, with 21 bases between. This CDR3 is CASSLDLLEDFQDTEAFF. The CDR3 DNA follows: TGTGCCAGCAGCTTAGATCTGTTGGAGGATTTTCAAGACACTGAAGCTTTCTTT.

The chain employs TRBV27 and TRBJ2-1; D not resolved. In germline, CDR1 is MNHEY, CDR2 SMNVEV (reference sequence). Trimming removed 6 bases from V and 2 bases from J, with 5 bases in between. The CDR3 extends over 12 amino acids. CDR3 in DNA: TGTGCCAGCAGGGCTCCCTACAATGAGCAGTTCTTC. Translating gives CASRAPYNEQFF.

The chain employs TRBV6-4 and TRBJ1-5; no reliable D call. V was shortened by 3 bases and J by 2 bases, with 5 bases between the two germline ends. Looked up from germline, CDR1 is MRHNA and CDR2 is SNTAGT. The CDR3 is 13 residues long. The CDR3 DNA is TGTGCCAGCAGTGAATCGGGCAATCAGCCCCAGCATTTT. Its protein product is CASSESGNQPQHF.

The rearrangement uses TRBV6-4 and TRBJ1-2; a possible D gene is TRBD1 (6 bases). V was trimmed by 7 bases and J by 6 bases, leaving 21 bases between them. Germline V gene data show CDR1 as MRHNA and CDR2 as SNTAGT. CDR3 length equals 15 residues. The CDR3 nucleotides read TGTGCCAGCACCGAAGAGGGGGGTACTGGAAATGGCTACACCTTC. Its protein is CASTEEGGTGNGYTF.

The table lists this clone with a few counts. The V call is TRBV29-1, the J call TRBJ1-1; unclear D gene. The V gene lost 0 bases and the J gene lost 0 bases, with 5 bases spanning the gap. The CDR3 has 13 amino acids. Germline-derived CDR1 and CDR2 are SQVTM and ANQGSEA. CDR3: CSVEEDLNTEAFF. The CDR3 DNA sequence: TGCAGCGTTGAAGAGGATTTGAACACTGAAGCTTTCTTT. The full variable domain, with the rest looked up from reference TRBV29-1 and TRBJ1-1, is SAVISQKPSRDICQRGTSLTIQCQVDSQVTMMFWYRQQPGQSLTLIATANQGSEATYESGFVIDKFPISRPNLTFSTLTVSNMSPEDSSIYLCSVEEDLNTEAFFGQGTRLTVV.

The V and J genes are TRBV28 and TRBJ1-4, with a weak D call TRBD1 (6 bases). This CDR3 contains 20 residues. Germline V gene data show CDR1 as MDHEN and CDR2 as SYDVKM. V lost 5 bases, J lost 7 bases, and 32 bases lay in between. Written as DNA, the CDR3 is TGTGCCAGCAGTCCCGAGGGGGACACTTTTCTCGGGGGGGCTGGTGAAAAACTGTTTTTT. Translated: CASSPEGDTFLGGAGEKLFF.

The chain uses TRBV28 and TRBJ1-1; the D gene is possibly TRBD1 (6 bases). Looked up from germline, CDR1 is MDHEN and CDR2 is SYDVKM. The CDR3 totals 16 residues. The V end lost 8 bases, the J end lost 0 bases, and 19 bases lay between the germline ends. CDR3 sequence reads: CASGLTGKPMNTEAFF. The CDR3 DNA follows: TGTGCCAGCGGGCTGACAGGCAAACCGATGAACACTGAAGCTTTCTTT.

The chain employs TRBV6-6 and TRBJ2-1; D remains ambiguous. Trimming pared 6 bases from V and 0 bases from J, leaving 15 bases between. Germline values: CDR1 MNHNY, CDR2 SVGAGI (reference sequence). This CDR3 is 16 amino acids long. As DNA, the CDR3 is TGTGCCAGCAGAGACTTCAAACCAAGCTCCTACAATGAGCAGTTCTTC. Its protein product is CASRDFKPSSYNEQFF.

In this sample, this clone turned up many times. The chain is built from TRBV18 and TRBJ2-5; 9 bases match TRBD2. Germline V gene lookup returns CDR1 KGHSH and CDR2 LQKENI. CDR3 length equals 15 residues. J lost 1 base, V lost 4 bases, and 4 bases had no gene match. In DNA, the CDR3 is TGTGCCAGCTCACGCGGGGGGGTATCCCAAGAGACCCAGTACTTC. Residues: CASSRGGVSQETQYF.

CDR3 loop: CASSIQGSPPRQYF. The DNA for the CDR3 is TGTGCCAGTAGTATACAGGGGAGTCCCCCGAGGCAGTACTTC. This chain connects TRBV19 to TRBJ2-7; a weak D match, TRBD1 (6 bases). The CDR3 loop spans 14 amino acids. CDR1 is LNHDA and CDR2 is SQIVND in the germline V gene (reference sequence). The ends were cut back, 2 bases at V and 9 bases at J, with 17 bases in the middle.

The chain uses TRBV18 and TRBJ2-7; 10 nucleotides align to TRBD2. This CDR3 has 16 amino acids. Germline CDR1 KGHSH, CDR2 LQKENI. Losses at the gene ends were 4 bases for V and 5 bases for J; bases not matched to a gene: 11. This CDR3 reads CASSQKANLAGDEQYF. DNA of the CDR3: TGTGCCAGCTCACAGAAGGCTAATCTAGCGGGAGACGAGCAGTACTTC.

The chain joins TRBV30 to TRBJ1-4; maybe TRBD1 (5 bases). This CDR3 is 10 amino acids long. Germline V lookup: CDR1 GTSNPN, CDR2 SVGIG (reference sequence). Here the CDR3 reads CASRGEKLFF. The DNA for the CDR3 is TGTGCTTCGAGGGGTGAAAAACTGTTTTTT.

The rearrangement links TRBV3-1 (or the pseudogene TRBV3-2) to TRBJ2-2, with D uncertain. This CDR3 region has 12 residues. Germline V lookup: CDR1 LGHDT, CDR2 YNNKEL (reference sequence). V lost 3 bases to trimming and J lost 1 base, with 0 bases between them. CDR3 nucleotides: TGTGCCAGCAGCCAGAACACCGGGGAGCTGTTTTTT. It encodes CASSQNTGELFF.

V usage is TRBV6-5 and J usage is TRBJ2-5, with a weak D call TRBD1 (5 bases). In germline, CDR1 is MNHEY, CDR2 SVGAGI. This CDR3 spans 13 amino acids. V was shortened by 6 bases and J by 5 bases, with 13 bases between the two germline ends. For the CDR3, the DNA is TGTGCCAGCAGCCCCAGGGTTGGCGAGACCCAGTACTTC. This translates into CASSPRVGETQYF.